This T cell receptor beta chain was observed in a study of beta chain features in type 1 diabetes. On this clone itself: Its antigen is still unknown. Other DNA sequences from this sample encode an identical CDR3 as well.

Reverse transcribing all isolated RNA meant expressed TCRB transcripts were sequenced. Roughly 3.6 million reads was the average for naive, central memory and regulatory T cell samples. Some clones are missing from TCRdb's copy, which holds only in-frame ones; the method was immunoSEQ multiplex PCR. Found here are about 700,000 clones, around 15% of them singletons; the top ten hold 0.022%. Broader study findings: In the patient group, naive, central memory and Treg TCRB repertoires seemed more alike than in the healthy donor group. The study found fewer insertions and more deletions at VDJ junctions in type 1 diabetes patients. TCRB CDR3s were moderately but significantly shorter in Type 1 diabetes patients in all four CD4+ subsets. The cDNA sequencing approach could over-represent high-TCR-expressing cells.

The CDR3 is made up of 14 amino acids. The ends were cut back, 4 bases at V and 6 bases at J, with 14 bases in the middle. Germline V gene sequence: CDR1 MNHNY, CDR2 SVGAGI (reference sequence). This sequence joins TRBV6-6 and TRBJ2-3, with D perhaps matching TRBD1 (8 bases). The origin of this receptor is a man younger than 35 with type 1 diabetes. Sequencing input: naive CD4+ T cells from blood. CDR3 loop: CASSSGQGGDTQYF. For the CDR3, the DNA is TGTGCCAGCAGTTCCGGACAGGGAGGGGATACGCAGTATTTT.